A selection of T cell receptor beta chains follows, all from one sample in a study of spatial heterogeneity in lung cancer. TCRdb fed the 5' RACE reads into MiXCR, producing one record per CDR3 protein. The profile covers 60,000 to 85,000 distinct CDR3 sequences, with 7.5% to 10% appearing a single time and around 1.9% taken by the ten largest. This material consisted of PBMCs, taken at follow-up. These receptors all come from a female donor with early-stage non-small cell lung cancer. Both conserved end residues are part of each CDR3. A D gene is named only where the DNA matches it firmly. Some rows mark clone size as missing; the rest say once, few, many or name a class of expanded clone.

j_call clone_size v_call d_call cdr3_nt cdr3_aa
TRBJ1-6 few TRBV5-5 . TGTGCCAGCAGCTTGGTGTCAGGAGGTGCACCCCTCCACTTT CASSLVSGGAPLHF
TRBJ2-1 many TRBV13 TRBD2 TGTGCCAGCAGCTCTAGACTAGCGGGAGTCTCGGGTGTTGATGAGCAGTTCTTC CASSSRLAGVSGVDEQFF
TRBJ2-3 few TRBV7-2 . TGTGCCAGCAGCATAGCGACAGGTGGGGATACGCAGTATTTT CASSIATGGDTQYF
TRBJ1-4 . TRBV6-5 TRBD1 TGTGCCAGCACGGGGACAGCGAATGAAAAACTGTTTTTT CASTGTANEKLFF
TRBJ2-2 many TRBV3-1 . TGTGCCAGCAGCCAAGAGGGCACCGGGGAGCTGTTTTTT CASSQEGTGELFF
TRBJ2-5 many TRBV7-9 . TGTGCCAGCAGCCCCGACTCCGGGACGCCGGTCCTGTACTTC CASSPDSGTPVLYF
TRBJ2-7 few TRBV5-1 TRBD1 TGCGCCAGCAGCCTCGGCCCTGGACAGGGGGCATACGAGCAGTACTTC CASSLGPGQGAYEQYF
TRBJ2-5 many TRBV14 . TGTGCCAGCAGCCCGTCGAGGGGATTAGAGACCCAGTACTTC CASSPSRGLETQYF
TRBJ1-5 few TRBV20-1 . TGCAGTGCGGGGGGAGGCGGGGTTGGCCATCAGCCCCAGCATTTT CSAGGGGVGHQPQHF
TRBJ1-1 many TRBV5-1 . TGCGCCAGCAGCCCCGGACCGGAGAACACTGAAGCTTTCTTT CASSPGPENTEAFF
TRBJ2-4 many TRBV9 . TGTGCCAGCAGCGCCTTTTTACAGGGTGGCATTCAGTACTTC CASSAFLQGGIQYF
TRBJ1-1 many TRBV11-2 . TGTGCCAGCAGGGAGAACACTGAAGCTTTCTTT CASRENTEAFF
TRBJ1-6 many TRBV12-3/TRBV12-4 . TGTGCCAGCAGAAGGGACTCGGATCCACCCCTCCACTTT CASRRDSDPPLHF
TRBJ1-2 many TRBV3-1 . TGTGCCAGCAGCCAAGGGGACTATGGCTATGGCTACACCTTC CASSQGDYGYGYTF
TRBJ2-4 few TRBV5-5 . TGTGCCAGCAGCTTGGTGGGCCCAAACATTCAGTACTTC CASSLVGPNIQYF
TRBJ1-2 few TRBV13 TRBD1 TGTGCCAGCAGCCGGGACAGGAGAGATGGCTACACCTTC CASSRDRRDGYTF
TRBJ2-1 many TRBV7-2 . TGTGCCAGCAGCCCAGGGGTTTACTCCTACAATGAGCAGTTCTTC CASSPGVYSYNEQFF